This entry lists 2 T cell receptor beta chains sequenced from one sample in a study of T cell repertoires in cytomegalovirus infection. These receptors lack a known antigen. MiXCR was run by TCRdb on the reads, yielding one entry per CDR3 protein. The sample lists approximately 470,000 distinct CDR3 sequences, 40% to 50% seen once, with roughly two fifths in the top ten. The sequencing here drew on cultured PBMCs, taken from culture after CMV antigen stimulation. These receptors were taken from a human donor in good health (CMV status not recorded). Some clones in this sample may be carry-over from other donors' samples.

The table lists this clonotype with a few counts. The CDR3 sequence is CASRPGQGNYGYTF. DNA for the CDR3: TGTGCCAGCAGACCGGGACAGGGAAACTATGGCTACACCTTC. This rearrangement joins TRBV12-3 or TRBV12-4 to TRBJ1-2; 9 positions agree with TRBD1. The CDR3 contains 14 residues. V was pared by 6 bases and J by 2 bases, with 4 bases of the junction left unmatched.

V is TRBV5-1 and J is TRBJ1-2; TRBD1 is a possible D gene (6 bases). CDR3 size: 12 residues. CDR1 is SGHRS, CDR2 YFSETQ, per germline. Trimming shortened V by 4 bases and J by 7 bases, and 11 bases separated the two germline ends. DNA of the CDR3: TGCGCCAGCAGCGTAGACAGGTTTGGCTACACCTTC. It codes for CASSVDRFGYTF. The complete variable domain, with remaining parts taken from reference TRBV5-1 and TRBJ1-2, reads KAGVTQTPRYLIKTRGQQVTLSCSPISGHRSVSWYQQTPGQGLQFLFEYFSETQRNKGNFPGRFSGRQFSNSRSEMNVSTLELGDSALYLCASSVDRFGYTFGSGTRLTVV.